This entry lists 13 T cell receptor beta chains sequenced from one sample in a study of graft-versus-host responses after intestinal transplantation (dated by TCRdb to the early 2020s). This specimen's time point label, per the study, means: cells obtained before transplantation from donor or recipient. Libraries were constructed by the immunoSEQ multiplex PCR assay. TCRdb stores this immuneACCESS table with in-frame sequences only. Part of the clones is absent; in the studies checked, under half of the shortfall reflects unresolved V genes, and no reason is known for the rest. Here the sample has roughly 92,000 clones; 75% to 90% occur a single time. In total, the top ten clones hold nearly 0.11% of the sample. What these receptors recognize is not known. The input for sequencing was unstimulated CD4+ T cells sorted from spleen or lymph node cells, taken before intestinal transplant. The source of these receptors is a human donor who received an intestinal transplant.

This chain joins TRBV18 and TRBJ2-3; maybe TRBD1 (5 bases). Trimming pared 3 bases from V and 1 base from J, leaving 11 bases between. The length of the CDR3 is 15 residues. Per germline, CDR1 KGHSH and CDR2 LQKENI. The CDR3 sequence is CASSPDTQRTDTQYF. CDR3 DNA: TGTGCCAGCTCACCGGACACCCAACGCACAGATACGCAGTATTTT.

The V and J genes are TRBV6-5 and TRBJ2-1; 7 nucleotides agree with TRBD1. In germline, CDR1 is MNHEY, CDR2 SVGAGI. This CDR3 has 13 residues. V shed 10 bases, J shed 3 bases, and the junction held 6 bases outside the gene matches. DNA of the CDR3: TGTGCCACCCGGGACAGCGACTACAATGAGCAGTTCTTC. It specifies CATRDSDYNEQFF.

This clone was observed a few times. V is TRBV6-5 and J is TRBJ2-7; tentative D call: TRBD2 (5 bases). The CDR3 has 16 amino acids. Trimming removed 0 bases at V and 2 bases at J, with 14 bases between. Per germline, CDR1 MNHEY and CDR2 SVGAGI. The CDR3 DNA follows: TGTGCCAGCAGTTACTCCGCGGGCAGATTCCCCTACGAGCAGTACTTC. Its protein product is CASSYSAGRFPYEQYF.

The chain has TRBV10-3 and TRBJ2-2; D possibly corresponds to TRBD2 (6 bases). Trimming pared 0 bases from V and 2 bases from J, leaving 13 bases between. Germline CDR1 reads ENHRY; CDR2 reads SYGVKD. This CDR3 has 17 amino acids. CDR3 loop: CAISESREAPNTGELFF. DNA of the CDR3: TGTGCCATCAGTGAGTCCAGGGAGGCCCCTAACACCGGGGAGCTGTTTTTT.

V gene TRBV5-1 combines with J gene TRBJ2-1; 9 bases agree with TRBD2. CDR3 length: 16 residues. Germline V gives CDR1 SGHRS, CDR2 YFSETQ. Unmatched junction bases numbered 15, after V lost 4 bases and J lost 10 bases. The CDR3 loop reads CASSKTLAGNAGEQFF. In DNA form, the CDR3 reads TGCGCCAGCAGCAAGACCCTAGCGGGGAACGCTGGAGAGCAGTTCTTC. The whole variable domain, filled in from reference TRBV5-1 and TRBJ2-1, reads KAGVTQTPRYLIKTRGQQVTLSCSPISGHRSVSWYQQTPGQGLQFLFEYFSETQRNKGNFPGRFSGRQFSNSRSEMNVSTLELGDSALYLCASSKTLAGNAGEQFFGPGTRLTVL.

The chain recombines TRBV9 with TRBJ1-3, with TRBD1 matching over 10 bases. The V and J ends lost 4 bases and 8 bases, in that order; junction bases with no gene match: 6. This CDR3 contains 14 residues. The germline CDR1 and CDR2 sequences are SGDLS and YYNGEE. The CDR3 reads CASSPRDRGHTIYF. CDR3 coding DNA: TGTGCCAGCAGCCCGCGGGACAGGGGTCACACCATATATTTT.

The V call is TRBV6-1, the J call TRBJ1-5; possibly TRBD1 for D (5 bases). Germline CDR1 is MNHNS and CDR2 is SASEGT. V was pared by 1 base and J by 7 bases, with 8 bases between. This CDR3 has 13 residues. CDR3 sequence reads: CASSEVRGQPQHF. The DNA of the CDR3 is TGTGCCAGCAGTGAAGTACGGGGGCAGCCCCAGCATTTT.

This clone turned up a few times. CDR3 residues: CASSYGRYYGYTF. The DNA for the CDR3 is TGTGCCAGCAGTTACGGCAGGTACTATGGCTACACCTTC. The chain employs TRBV6-5 and TRBJ1-2; no firm D call. The germline CDR1 and CDR2 sequences are MNHEY and SVGAGI. The ends were cut back, 2 bases at V and 3 bases at J, with 7 bases in the middle. The CDR3 runs to 13 residues.

The chain couples TRBV10-3 to TRBJ2-7; weak D call: TRBD2 (6 bases). Per germline, CDR1 ENHRY and CDR2 SYGVKD. This CDR3 comprises 12 residues. Trimming left V 0 bases short and J 11 bases short, with 11 bases between. CDR3 sequence reads: CAISESSASEYF. DNA of the CDR3: TGTGCCATCAGTGAGTCGTCGGCTAGCGAGTACTTC.

V and J are TRBV9 and TRBJ2-7; D possibly corresponds to TRBD1 (6 bases). With 4 bases removed from V and 7 bases from J, the gap between germline ends came to 18 bases. This CDR3 is 14 amino acids long. Germline loops: CDR1 SGDLS, CDR2 YYNGEE. The CDR3 nucleotides are TGTGCCAGCAGCCCTACAGGGTGGGATAGGGAGCAGTACTTC. The encoded protein is CASSPTGWDREQYF.

The chain employs TRBV15 and TRBJ1-2; 12 nucleotides match TRBD1. The trim removed 5 bases at V and 8 bases at J, leaving 6 bases unmatched. CDR3 length equals 14 residues. Germline CDR1 is LNHNV and CDR2 is YYDKDF (reference sequence). The CDR3 is CATSGRDRGLGYTF. The CDR3 bases are TGTGCCACCAGCGGCCGGGACAGGGGGCTCGGCTACACCTTC.

V and J are TRBV19 and TRBJ1-2, with D perhaps TRBD1 (6 bases). The CDR3 has 15 residues. Germline V gene sequence: CDR1 LNHDA, CDR2 SQIVND (reference sequence). V dropped 1 base and J dropped 4 bases, with 13 bases sitting between them. CDR3 protein: CASSIGGGLIYGYTF. The CDR3 DNA sequence: TGTGCCAGTAGTATAGGGGGGGGGCTAATCTATGGCTACACCTTC.

This clone was observed a handful of times. Other DNA sequences in this specimen translate into the identical CDR3. The chain has TRBV6-5 and TRBJ2-6; D is possibly TRBD2 (6 bases). Trimming stripped 3 bases from V and 2 bases from J, with 8 bases between. This CDR3 comprises 15 residues. CDR1 and CDR2 from the germline V gene are MNHEY and SVGAGI. The CDR3 loop is CASSYGGAGANVLTF. The CDR3 DNA follows: TGTGCCAGCAGTTATGGAGGGGCTGGGGCCAACGTCCTGACTTTC.